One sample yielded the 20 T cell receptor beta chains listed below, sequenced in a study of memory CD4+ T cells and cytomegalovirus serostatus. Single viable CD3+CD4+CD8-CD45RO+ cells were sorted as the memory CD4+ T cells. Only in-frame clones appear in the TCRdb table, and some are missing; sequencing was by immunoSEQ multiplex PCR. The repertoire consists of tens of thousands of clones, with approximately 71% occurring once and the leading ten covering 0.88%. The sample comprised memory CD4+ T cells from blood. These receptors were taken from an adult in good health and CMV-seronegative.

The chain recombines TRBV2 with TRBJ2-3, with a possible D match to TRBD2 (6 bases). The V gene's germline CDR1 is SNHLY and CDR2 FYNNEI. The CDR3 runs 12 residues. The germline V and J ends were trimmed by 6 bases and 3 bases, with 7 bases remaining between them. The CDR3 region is CASRRETDTQYF. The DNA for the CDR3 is TGTGCCAGCAGGCGGGAAACAGATACGCAGTATTTT.

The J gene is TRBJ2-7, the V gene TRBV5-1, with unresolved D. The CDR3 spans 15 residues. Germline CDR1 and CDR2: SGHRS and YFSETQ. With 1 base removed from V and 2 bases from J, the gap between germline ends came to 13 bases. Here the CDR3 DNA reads TGCGCCAGCAGCTTGTCTTTCCCGGTCACCTACGAGCAGTACTTC. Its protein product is CASSLSFPVTYEQYF.

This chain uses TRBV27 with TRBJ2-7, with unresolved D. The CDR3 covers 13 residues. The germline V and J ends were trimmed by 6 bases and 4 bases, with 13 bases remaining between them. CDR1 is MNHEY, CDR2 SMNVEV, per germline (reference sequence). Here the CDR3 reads CASSPTPNYEQYF. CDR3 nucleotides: TGTGCCAGCAGCCCGACACCCAATTACGAGCAGTACTTC.

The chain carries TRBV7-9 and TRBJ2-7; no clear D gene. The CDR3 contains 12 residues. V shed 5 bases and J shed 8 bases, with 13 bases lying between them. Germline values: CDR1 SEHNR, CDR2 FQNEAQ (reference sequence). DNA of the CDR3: TGTGCCAGCAGCCCCCTTGGTGGTCAGCAGTACTTC. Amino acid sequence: CASSPLGGQQYF.

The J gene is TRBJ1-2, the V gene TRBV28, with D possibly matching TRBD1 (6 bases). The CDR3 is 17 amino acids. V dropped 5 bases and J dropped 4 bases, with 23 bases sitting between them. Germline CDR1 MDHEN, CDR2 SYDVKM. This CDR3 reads CASSTAPGTRETYGYTF. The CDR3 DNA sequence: TGTGCCAGCAGTACCGCCCCCGGGACACGCGAAACCTATGGCTACACCTTC.

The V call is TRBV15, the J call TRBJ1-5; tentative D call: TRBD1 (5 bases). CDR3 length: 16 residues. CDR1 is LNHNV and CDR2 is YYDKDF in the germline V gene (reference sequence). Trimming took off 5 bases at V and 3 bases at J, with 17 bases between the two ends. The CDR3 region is CATSRPGGRLNQPQHF. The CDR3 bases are TGTGCCACCAGCCGCCCGGGGGGAAGACTCAATCAGCCCCAGCATTTT.

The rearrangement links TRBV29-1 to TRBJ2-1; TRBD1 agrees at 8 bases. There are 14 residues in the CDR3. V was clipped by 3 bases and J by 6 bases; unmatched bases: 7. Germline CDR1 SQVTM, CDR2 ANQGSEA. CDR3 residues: CSVDRTGIVNEQFF. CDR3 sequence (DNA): TGCAGCGTTGATAGGACAGGGATCGTCAATGAGCAGTTCTTC.

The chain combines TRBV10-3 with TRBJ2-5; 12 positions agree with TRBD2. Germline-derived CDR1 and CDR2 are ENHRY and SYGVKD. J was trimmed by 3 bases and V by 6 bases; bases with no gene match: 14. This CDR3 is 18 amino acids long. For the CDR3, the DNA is TGTGCCATCAGCTCCAGACTAGCGGGGGAACAAAGGGAAGAGACCCAGTACTTC. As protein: CAISSRLAGEQREETQYF.

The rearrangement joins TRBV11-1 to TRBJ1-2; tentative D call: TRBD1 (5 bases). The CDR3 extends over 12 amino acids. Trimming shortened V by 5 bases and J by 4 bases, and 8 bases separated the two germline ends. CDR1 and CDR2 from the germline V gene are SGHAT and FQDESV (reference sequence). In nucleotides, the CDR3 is TGTGCCAGCAGCGAGCAGGGCTATGGCTACACCTTC. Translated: CASSEQGYGYTF.

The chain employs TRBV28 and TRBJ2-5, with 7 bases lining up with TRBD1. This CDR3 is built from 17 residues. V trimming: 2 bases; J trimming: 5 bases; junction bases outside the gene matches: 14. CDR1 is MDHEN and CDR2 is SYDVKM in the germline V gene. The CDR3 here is CASSLGAGTVPGETQYF. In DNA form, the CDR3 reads TGTGCCAGCAGTTTAGGGGCCGGGACAGTGCCTGGGGAGACCCAGTACTTC.

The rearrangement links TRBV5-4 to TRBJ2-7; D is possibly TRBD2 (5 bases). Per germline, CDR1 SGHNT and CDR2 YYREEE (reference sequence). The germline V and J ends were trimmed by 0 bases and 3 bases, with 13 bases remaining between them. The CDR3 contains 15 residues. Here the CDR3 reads CASSLDQTSFYEQYF. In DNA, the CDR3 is TGTGCCAGCAGCTTGGATCAAACTAGTTTCTACGAGCAGTACTTC.

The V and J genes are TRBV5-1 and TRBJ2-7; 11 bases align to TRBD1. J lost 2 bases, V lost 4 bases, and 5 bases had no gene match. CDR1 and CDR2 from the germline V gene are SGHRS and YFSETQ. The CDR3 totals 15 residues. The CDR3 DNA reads TGCGCCAGCAGCGGCGGGGGACAGGGGGCCTACGAGCAGTACTTC. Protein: CASSGGGQGAYEQYF.

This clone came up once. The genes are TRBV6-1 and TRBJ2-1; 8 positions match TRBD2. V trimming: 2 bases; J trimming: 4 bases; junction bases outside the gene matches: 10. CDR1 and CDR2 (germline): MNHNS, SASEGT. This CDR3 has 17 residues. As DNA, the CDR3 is TGTGCCAGCAGTGAACTGATGTTACTAGCGGCTTACAATGAGCAGTTCTTC. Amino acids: CASSELMLLAAYNEQFF.

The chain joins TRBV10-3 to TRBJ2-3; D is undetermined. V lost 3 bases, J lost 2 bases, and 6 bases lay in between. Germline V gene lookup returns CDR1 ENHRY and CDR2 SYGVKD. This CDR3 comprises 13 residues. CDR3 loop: CAISELITDTQYF. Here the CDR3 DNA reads TGTGCCATCAGTGAACTAATCACAGATACGCAGTATTTT.

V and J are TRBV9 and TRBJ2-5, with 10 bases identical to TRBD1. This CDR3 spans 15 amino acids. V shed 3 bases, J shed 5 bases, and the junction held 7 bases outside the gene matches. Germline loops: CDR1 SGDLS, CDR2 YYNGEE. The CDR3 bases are TGTGCCAGCAGCGATGGGACAGGGGTAGACGAGACCCAGTACTTC. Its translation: CASSDGTGVDETQYF.

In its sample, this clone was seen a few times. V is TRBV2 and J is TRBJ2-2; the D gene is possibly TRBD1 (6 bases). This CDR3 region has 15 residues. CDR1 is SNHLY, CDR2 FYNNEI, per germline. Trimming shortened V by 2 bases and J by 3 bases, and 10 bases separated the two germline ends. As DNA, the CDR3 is TGTGCCAGCAGTGAACGAGGGACATACACCGGGGAGCTGTTTTTT. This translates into CASSERGTYTGELFF.

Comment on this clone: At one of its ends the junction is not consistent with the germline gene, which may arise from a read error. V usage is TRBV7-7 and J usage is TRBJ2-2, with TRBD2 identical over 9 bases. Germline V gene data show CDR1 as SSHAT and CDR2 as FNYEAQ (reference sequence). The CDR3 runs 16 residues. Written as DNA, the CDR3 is TGTGCTAGCAGCCCAGCTAGCGGGATGAACACCGGGGAGCTGTTTTTT. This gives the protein CASSPASGMNTGELFF.

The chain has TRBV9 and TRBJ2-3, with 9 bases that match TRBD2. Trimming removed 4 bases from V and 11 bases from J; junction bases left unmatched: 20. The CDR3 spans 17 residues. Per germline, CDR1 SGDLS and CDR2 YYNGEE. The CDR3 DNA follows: TGTGCCAGCAGCCCGAGACCTGGGACTAGCTACCGAGGCGGGCAGTATTTT. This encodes CASSPRPGTSYRGGQYF.

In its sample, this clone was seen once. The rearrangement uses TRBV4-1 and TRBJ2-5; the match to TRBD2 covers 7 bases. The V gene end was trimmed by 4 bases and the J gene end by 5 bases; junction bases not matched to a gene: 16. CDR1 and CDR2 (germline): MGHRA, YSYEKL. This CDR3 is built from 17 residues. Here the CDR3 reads CASSPSLLTSMVETQYF. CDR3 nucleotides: TGCGCCAGCAGCCCCTCCTTACTGACTAGCATGGTGGAGACCCAGTACTTC.

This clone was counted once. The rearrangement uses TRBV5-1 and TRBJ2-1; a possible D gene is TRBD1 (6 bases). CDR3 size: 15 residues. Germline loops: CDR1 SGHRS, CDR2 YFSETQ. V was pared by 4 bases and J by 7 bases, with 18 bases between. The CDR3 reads CASSRDGQIRNEQFF. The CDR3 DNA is TGCGCCAGCAGCCGTGACGGACAGATAAGGAATGAGCAGTTCTTC.